The 15 T cell receptor beta chains listed next were all sequenced from one sample in a study of blood T cell repertoires in COVID-19. Clones were read by immunoSEQ multiplex PCR, and TCRdb kept only the in-frame ones, dropping some. The table shows 120,000 or so clones, with more than 80% occurring only once. Sequencing was carried out using peripheral blood. These TCRs come from a man between 65 and 85 years old with active or convalescent COVID-19.

The chain recombines TRBV5-1 with TRBJ2-5; TRBD2 might be the D (6 bases). CDR1 is SGHRS and CDR2 is YFSETQ in the germline V gene. V was clipped by 5 bases and J by 2 bases, with 10 bases between them. The CDR3 is 13 amino acids. CDR3 nucleotide sequence: TGCGCCAGCAGGGCCCGGGGGCAAGAGACCCAGTACTTC. It translates to CASRARGQETQYF.

This clone was recorded only once. This chain uses TRBV7-9 with TRBJ1-5; D gene uncertain. The V end was cut by 5 bases, the J end by 5 bases, with 7 bases between. This CDR3 has 12 residues. Germline V gene lookup returns CDR1 SEHNR and CDR2 FQNEAQ (reference sequence). The CDR3 region has the DNA TGTGCCAGCAGCCAGGCCGATCAGCCCCAGCATTTT. Amino acid sequence: CASSQADQPQHF.

CDR3 region: CSAKGHSYGYTF. The CDR3 bases are TGCAGCGCTAAGGGACATAGCTATGGCTACACCTTC. The chain has TRBV29-1 and TRBJ1-2; D is possibly TRBD1 (6 bases). This CDR3 is built from 12 residues. CDR1 SQVTM and CDR2 ANQGSEA come from the germline V gene. V lost 7 bases, J lost 4 bases, and 13 bases lay in between.

The chain uses TRBV5-8 and TRBJ2-1, with 14 bases aligning to TRBD2. Germline V CDR1 and CDR2: SGHTS, YDEGEE. V lost 5 bases and J lost 8; bases outside the gene matches: 6. The CDR3 sequence is 15 residues long. CDR3: CASSYGTSGSDEQFF. The CDR3 bases are TGTGCCAGCAGTTACGGGACTAGCGGGAGCGATGAGCAGTTCTTC. Filled out from reference TRBV5-8 and TRBJ2-1, the complete variable domain reads EAGVTQSPTHLIKTRGQQATLRCSPISGHTSVYWYQQALGLGLQFLLWYDEGEERNRGNFPPRFSGRQFPNYSSELNVNALELEDSALYLCASSYGTSGSDEQFFGPGTRLTVL.

This chain connects TRBV4-1 to TRBJ1-1, with D perhaps TRBD1 (5 bases). Trimming pared 4 bases from V and 2 bases from J, leaving 14 bases between. Germline V gene sequence: CDR1 MGHRA, CDR2 YSYEKL. The length of the CDR3 is 15 residues. The CDR3 region has the DNA TGCGCCAGCAGCCCCCGCCGGGGGAGTAACACTGAAGCTTTCTTT. This translates into CASSPRRGSNTEAFF.

V and J are TRBV24-1 and TRBJ1-5; 10 positions match TRBD1. V shed 4 bases and J 3 bases; nucleotides not matched to a gene: 5. CDR3 length equals 16 residues. In germline, CDR1 is KGHDR, CDR2 SFDVKD. In nucleotides, the CDR3 is TGTGCCACCAGTGACTCGGGACAGGGGTACAATCAGCCCCAGCATTTT. As protein: CATSDSGQGYNQPQHF.

The rearrangement uses TRBV3-1 (or the pseudogene TRBV3-2) and TRBJ1-2, with D possibly being TRBD1 (6 bases). The CDR3 length is 14 residues. Germline CDR1 reads LGHDT; CDR2 reads YNNKEL (reference sequence). V dropped 3 bases and J dropped 3 bases, with 11 bases sitting between them. CDR3 loop: CASSQTDSHYGYTF. Written as DNA, the CDR3 is TGTGCCAGCAGCCAGACGGACAGTCACTATGGCTACACCTTC.

The genes are TRBV5-5 and TRBJ2-7; 7 positions agree with TRBD2. Germline loops: CDR1 SGHKS, CDR2 YYEKEE (reference sequence). Germline trimming cut 4 bases from V and 5 bases from J; bases unmatched to any gene: 15. The CDR3 consists of 16 residues. The CDR3: CASSPVGTIPTHEQYF. CDR3 nucleotides: TGTGCCAGCAGCCCAGTGGGGACTATCCCTACCCACGAGCAGTACTTC.

The V and J genes are TRBV5-4 and TRBJ2-1; tentative D call: TRBD1 (5 bases). Germline CDR1 SGHNT, CDR2 YYREEE (reference sequence). V lost 6 bases to trimming and J lost 1 base, with 11 bases between them. This CDR3 region has 14 residues. In nucleotides, the CDR3 is TGTGCCAGCAACCCAGGGTGGTCCTACAATGAGCAGTTCTTC. Encoded protein: CASNPGWSYNEQFF.

This clone was counted once. The genes are TRBV2 and TRBJ1-6, with TRBD1 identical over 7 bases. The V segment lost 6 bases and the J segment 4 bases; nucleotides outside the gene matches: 3. CDR1 is SNHLY and CDR2 is FYNNEI in the germline V gene. The CDR3 is 14 residues long. The CDR3 loop is CASRGQAYNSPLHF. In DNA form, the CDR3 reads TGTGCCAGCAGAGGACAGGCGTATAATTCACCCCTCCACTTT.

V and J are TRBV7-3 and TRBJ2-3, with D tentatively TRBD2 (7 bases). The CDR3 spans 15 residues. Between the trimmed V and J ends, which lost 3 bases and 3 bases, there was a span of 13 bases. The germline V gene has CDR1 SGHTA and CDR2 FQGTGA. The CDR3 sequence is CASSFEGGRTDTQYF. The CDR3, as DNA: TGTGCCAGCAGCTTTGAGGGGGGGCGGACAGATACGCAGTATTTT.

The chain combines TRBV11-3 with TRBJ2-1, with D perhaps TRBD2 (6 bases). V was clipped by 0 bases and J by 2 bases, with 8 bases between them. CDR1 SGHNT and CDR2 YENEEA come from the germline V gene. The CDR3 contains 15 residues. The CDR3 DNA sequence: TGTGCCAGCAGCTTAGAGGGCGGGACCTACAATGAGCAGTTCTTC. Its protein product is CASSLEGGTYNEQFF.

The chain employs TRBV5-1 and TRBJ2-7; 7 nucleotides line up with TRBD1. The ends lost 4 bases at V and 2 bases at J; junction bases unmatched: 9. Germline CDR1 and CDR2: SGHRS and YFSETQ. The CDR3 is 15 amino acids. The DNA for the CDR3 is TGCGCCAGCAGCCCCGGACAGGAAGGTACCTACGAGCAGTACTTC. Protein: CASSPGQEGTYEQYF.

V usage is TRBV27 and J usage is TRBJ2-5, with D perhaps TRBD2 (6 bases). V was trimmed by 5 bases and J by 5 bases, leaving 12 bases between them. The CDR3 consists of 13 residues. Per germline, CDR1 MNHEY and CDR2 SMNVEV (reference sequence). CDR3 region: CASSQRAEETQYF. The CDR3 nucleotides read TGTGCCAGCAGTCAGCGGGCTGAGGAGACCCAGTACTTC.

The V gene is TRBV11-2, the J gene TRBJ2-7, with 7 bases matching TRBD1. The V segment lost 2 bases and the J segment 5 bases; nucleotides outside the gene matches: 9. Germline V lookup: CDR1 SGHAT, CDR2 FQNNGV. This CDR3 is built from 15 residues. The CDR3 DNA reads TGTGCCAGCAGCTTACTCCAGACAGGGCTCGACGAGCAGTACTTC. Translating gives CASSLLQTGLDEQYF.